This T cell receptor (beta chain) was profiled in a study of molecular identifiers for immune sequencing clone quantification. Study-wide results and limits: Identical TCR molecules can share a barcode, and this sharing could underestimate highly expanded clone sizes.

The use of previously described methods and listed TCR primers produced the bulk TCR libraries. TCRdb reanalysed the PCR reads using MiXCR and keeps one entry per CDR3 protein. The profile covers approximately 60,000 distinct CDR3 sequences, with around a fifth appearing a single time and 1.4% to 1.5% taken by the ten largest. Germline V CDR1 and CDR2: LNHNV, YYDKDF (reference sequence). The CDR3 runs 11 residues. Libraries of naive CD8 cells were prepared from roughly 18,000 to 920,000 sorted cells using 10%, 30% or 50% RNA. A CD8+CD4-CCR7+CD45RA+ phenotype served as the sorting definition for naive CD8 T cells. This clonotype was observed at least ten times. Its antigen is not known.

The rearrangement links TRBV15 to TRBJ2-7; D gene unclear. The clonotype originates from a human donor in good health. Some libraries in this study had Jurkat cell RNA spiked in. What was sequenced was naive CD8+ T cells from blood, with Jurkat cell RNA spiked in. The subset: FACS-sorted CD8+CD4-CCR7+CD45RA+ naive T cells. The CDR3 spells CAQRQVYEQYF. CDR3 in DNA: TGTGCTCAACGCCAGGTGTACGAGCAGTACTTC.